This T cell receptor beta chain was retrieved from a study of T cells in Graves' hyperthyroidism and ophthalmopathy. Patients having uncontrolled infection, another autoimmune disease, pregnancy or lactation were not included. Diagnoses were made from clinical symptoms, serum measures (thyroxine and TRAb), thyroid ultrasound and orbital computed tomography. Amplified regions were TCR beta CDR3 sequences from RNA transcripts. With the HTBI primer set, the TCR CDR3 went through a first round of RT-PCR. TCRdb recomputed calls from the multiplex PCR reads with MiXCR, one row per CDR3 protein. The repertoire includes hundreds of thousands of distinct CDR3 sequences, under 25% of them detected once, and about 35% sits in the top ten. This clonotype turned up a few times. Antigen unknown. Study conclusions and caveats: Blood samples included most of the expanded thyroid clonotypes exceeding 0.001.

The CDR3 has 15 residues. The germline V gene encodes CDR1 LGHDT and CDR2 YNNKEL (reference sequence). The junction had 10 bases not matched to a gene; V was cut back by 5 bases and J by 6 bases. What was sequenced was blood. The V and J genes are TRBV3-1 and TRBJ2-7, with 10 bases that match TRBD1. The receptor was derived from a man aged 25-45 years with Graves' ophthalmopathy. DNA of the CDR3: TGTGCCAGCAGCAACTTGGGACAGGGGCGGTCCGAGCAGTACTTC. It specifies CASSNLGQGRSEQYF.